This T cell receptor beta chain was recovered during a study of metastatic and nonmetastatic thyroid tumors. Study context: From malignant and benign thyroid patients, repertoires in blood and in tumor or nodule tissue were compared.

General study findings and limits: The study reportedly found significantly higher TCR beta diversity in malignant thyroid tumors than benign nodules, in blood and tumor.

In the authors' workflow: What underpinned the distant-metastasis classifier for papillary thyroid cancer was the set of CDR3 differences across clinicopathological groups. From the PCR reads, TCRdb re-called clones with MiXCR. These V and J calls originate from TCRdb's pipeline instead of the authors' own analysis. The sample lists several thousand clones; roughly 25% were seen once. There were no patients who had received any treatment before thyroid surgery. Germline CDR1 SGHRS, CDR2 YFSETQ. The CDR3 covers 14 residues. V gave up 4 bases and J gave up 4 bases, with 9 bases separating them. As for this clone: Its antigen is currently unknown.

Sequenced material: adjacent normal tissue. The clonotype comes from a male donor with papillary thyroid cancer or a benign thyroid nodule (not recorded which). Some clones in this sample may be carry-over from other donors' samples. The V gene is TRBV5-1, the J gene TRBJ2-6, with D possibly matching TRBD1 (5 bases). For the CDR3, the DNA is TGCGCCAGCAGCGCAGGGCCCGGGGCCAACGTCCTGACTTTC. Translated: CASSAGPGANVLTF.